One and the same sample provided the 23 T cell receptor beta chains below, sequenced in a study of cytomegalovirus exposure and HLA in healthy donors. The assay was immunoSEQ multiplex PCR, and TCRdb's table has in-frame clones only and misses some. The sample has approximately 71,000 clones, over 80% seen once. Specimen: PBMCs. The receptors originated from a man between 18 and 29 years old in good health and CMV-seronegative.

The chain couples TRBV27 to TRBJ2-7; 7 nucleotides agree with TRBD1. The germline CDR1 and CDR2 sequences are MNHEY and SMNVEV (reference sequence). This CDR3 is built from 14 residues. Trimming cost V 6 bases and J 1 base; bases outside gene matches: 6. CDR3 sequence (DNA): TGTGCCAGCAGCCTTAGGACAGGATCCTACGAGCAGTACTTC. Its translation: CASSLRTGSYEQYF.

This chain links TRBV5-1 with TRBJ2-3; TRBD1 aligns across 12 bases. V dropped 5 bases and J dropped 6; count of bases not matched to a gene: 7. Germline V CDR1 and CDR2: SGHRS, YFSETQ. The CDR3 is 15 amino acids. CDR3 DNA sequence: TGCGCCAGCAGTTTCGGGACAGGGGGCGCGGATACGCAGTATTTT. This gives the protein CASSFGTGGADTQYF.

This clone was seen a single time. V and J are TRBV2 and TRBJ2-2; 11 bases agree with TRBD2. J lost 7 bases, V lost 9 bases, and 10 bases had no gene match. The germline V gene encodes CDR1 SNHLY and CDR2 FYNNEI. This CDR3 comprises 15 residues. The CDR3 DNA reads TGTGCCAGTCAAACTAGCGGGAGTCCGGGCGGGGAGCTGTTTTTT. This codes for CASQTSGSPGGELFF.

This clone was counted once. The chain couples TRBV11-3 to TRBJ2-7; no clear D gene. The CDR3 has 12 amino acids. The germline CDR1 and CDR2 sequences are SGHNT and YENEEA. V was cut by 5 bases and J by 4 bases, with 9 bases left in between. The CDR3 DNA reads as TGTGCCAGCAGCGCAAATCAGTACGAGCAGTACTTC. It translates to CASSANQYEQYF.

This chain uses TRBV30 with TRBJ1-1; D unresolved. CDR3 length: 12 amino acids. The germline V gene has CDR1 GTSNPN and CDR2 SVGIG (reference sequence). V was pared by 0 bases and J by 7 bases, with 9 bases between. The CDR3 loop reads CAWSVLAGEAFF. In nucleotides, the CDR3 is TGTGCCTGGAGTGTATTAGCGGGTGAAGCTTTCTTT.

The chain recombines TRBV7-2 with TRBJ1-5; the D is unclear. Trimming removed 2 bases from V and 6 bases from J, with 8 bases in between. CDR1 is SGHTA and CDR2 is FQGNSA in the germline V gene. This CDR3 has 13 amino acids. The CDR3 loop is CASSLRDIQPQHF. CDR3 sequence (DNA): TGTGCCAGCAGCTTACGAGACATTCAGCCCCAGCATTTT. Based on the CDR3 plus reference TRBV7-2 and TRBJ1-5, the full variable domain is GAGVSQSPSNKVTEKGKDVELRCDPISGHTALYWYRQSLGQGLEFLIYFQGNSAPDKSGLPSDRFSAERTGGSVSTLTIQRTQQEDSAVYLCASSLRDIQPQHFGDGTRLSIL.

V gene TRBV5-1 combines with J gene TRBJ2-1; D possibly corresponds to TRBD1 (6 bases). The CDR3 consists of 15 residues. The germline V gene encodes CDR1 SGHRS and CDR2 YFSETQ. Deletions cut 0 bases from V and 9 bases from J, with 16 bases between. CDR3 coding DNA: TGCGCCAGCAGCTTGGATGCCCAGGGGTTCGGTGAGCAGTTCTTC. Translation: CASSLDAQGFGEQFF.

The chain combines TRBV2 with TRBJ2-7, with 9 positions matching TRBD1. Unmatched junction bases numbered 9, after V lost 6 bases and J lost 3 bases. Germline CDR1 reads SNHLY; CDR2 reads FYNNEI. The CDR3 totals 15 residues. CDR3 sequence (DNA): TGTGCCAGCAGGGGGACAGGGCAGGAGGTCTACGAGCAGTACTTC. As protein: CASRGTGQEVYEQYF.

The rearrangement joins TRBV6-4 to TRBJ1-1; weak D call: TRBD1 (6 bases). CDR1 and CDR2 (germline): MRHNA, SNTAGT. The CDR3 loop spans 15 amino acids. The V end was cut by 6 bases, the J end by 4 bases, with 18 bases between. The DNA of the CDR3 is TGTGCCAGCAGGGATTTCGACCTAGGGGGCACTGAAGCTTTCTTT. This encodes CASRDFDLGGTEAFF.

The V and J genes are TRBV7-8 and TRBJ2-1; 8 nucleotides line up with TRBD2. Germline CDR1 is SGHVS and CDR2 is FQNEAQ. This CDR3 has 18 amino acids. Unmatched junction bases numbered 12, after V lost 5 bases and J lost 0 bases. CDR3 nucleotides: TGTGCCAGCAGCCTACATAGCGGGGAAAGGGTCTCCTACAATGAGCAGTTCTTC. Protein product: CASSLHSGERVSYNEQFF. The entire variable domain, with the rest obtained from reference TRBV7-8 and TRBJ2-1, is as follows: GAGVSQSPRYKVAKRGQDVALRCDPISGHVSLFWYQQALGQGPEFLTYFQNEAQLDKSGLPSDRFFAERPEGSVSTLKIQRTQQEDSAVYLCASSLHSGERVSYNEQFFGPGTRLTVL.

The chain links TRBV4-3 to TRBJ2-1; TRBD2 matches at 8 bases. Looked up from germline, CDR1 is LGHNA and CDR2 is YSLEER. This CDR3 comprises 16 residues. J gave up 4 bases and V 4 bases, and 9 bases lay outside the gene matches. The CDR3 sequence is CASSLRPGLGYNEQFF. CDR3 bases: TGCGCCAGCAGCCTAAGACCGGGACTAGGGTACAATGAGCAGTTCTTC.

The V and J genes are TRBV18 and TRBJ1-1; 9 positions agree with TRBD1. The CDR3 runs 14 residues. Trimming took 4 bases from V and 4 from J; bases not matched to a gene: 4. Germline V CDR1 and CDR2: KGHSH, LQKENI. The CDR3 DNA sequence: TGTGCCAGCTCACAACGGACAGGGGTCACTGAAGCTTTCTTT. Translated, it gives CASSQRTGVTEAFF.

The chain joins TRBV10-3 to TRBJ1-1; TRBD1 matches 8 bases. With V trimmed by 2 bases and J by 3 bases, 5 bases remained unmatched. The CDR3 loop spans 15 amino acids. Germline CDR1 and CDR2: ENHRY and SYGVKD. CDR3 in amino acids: CAISEDRGGYTEAFF. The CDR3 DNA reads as TGTGCCATCAGTGAGGACAGGGGAGGGTACACTGAAGCTTTCTTT.

CDR3 nucleotide sequence: TGTGCCAGCAGCGATGGGACTGATTACGAGCAGTACTTC. This sequence encodes CASSDGTDYEQYF. The chain uses TRBV9 and TRBJ2-7; TRBD2 is a possible D gene (6 bases). The germline gives CDR1 SGDLS, CDR2 YYNGEE. The CDR3 sequence is 13 residues long. V lost 3 bases and J 4 bases, leaving 11 bases between the germline ends.

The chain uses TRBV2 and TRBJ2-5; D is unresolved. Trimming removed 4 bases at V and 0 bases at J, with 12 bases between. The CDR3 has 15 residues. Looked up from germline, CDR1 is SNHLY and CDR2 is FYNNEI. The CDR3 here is CASSALGTHQETQYF. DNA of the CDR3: TGTGCCAGCAGTGCACTCGGTACCCACCAAGAGACCCAGTACTTC.

The CDR3 DNA follows: TGTGCCAGCAGTGCGGGCACAGATACGCAGTATTTT. Protein product: CASSAGTDTQYF. The V and J genes are TRBV6-4 and TRBJ2-3; D gene uncertain. The ends were cut back, 4 bases at V and 1 base at J, with 3 bases in the middle. The germline V gene has CDR1 MRHNA and CDR2 SNTAGT. The CDR3 is 12 amino acids.

The CDR3: CASSLSNELAGPAPDTQYF. Here the CDR3 DNA reads TGTGCCAGCAGTTTAAGTAATGAACTAGCGGGCCCCGCCCCAGATACGCAGTATTTT. The chain uses TRBV28 and TRBJ2-3; 9 nucleotides line up with TRBD2. The CDR3 has 19 amino acids. Germline CDR1 is MDHEN and CDR2 is SYDVKM. V lost 2 bases to trimming and J lost 4 bases; unmatched junction nucleotides: 16. Based on the CDR3 plus reference TRBV28 and TRBJ2-3, the full variable domain is DVKVTQSSRYLVKRTGEKVFLECVQDMDHENMFWYRQDPGLGLRLIYFSYDVKMKEKGDIPEGYSVSREKKERFSLILESASTNQTSMYLCASSLSNELAGPAPDTQYFGPGTRLTVL.

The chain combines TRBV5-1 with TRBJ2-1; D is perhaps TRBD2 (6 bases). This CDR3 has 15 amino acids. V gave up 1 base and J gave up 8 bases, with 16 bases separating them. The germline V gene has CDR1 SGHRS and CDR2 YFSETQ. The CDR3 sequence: CASSLPRLTSHEQFF. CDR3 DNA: TGCGCCAGCAGCTTGCCGCGTTTGACTAGTCATGAGCAGTTCTTC.

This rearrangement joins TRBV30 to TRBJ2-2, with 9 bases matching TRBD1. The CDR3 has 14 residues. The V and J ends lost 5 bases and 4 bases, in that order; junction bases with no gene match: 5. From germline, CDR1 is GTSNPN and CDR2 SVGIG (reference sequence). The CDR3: CAWSGQGGTGELFF. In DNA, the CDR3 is TGTGCCTGGTCGGGACAGGGTGGCACCGGGGAGCTGTTTTTT.

The CDR3 DNA follows: TGCAGTGCCCCCAGGGGGGAGACCCAGTACTTC. This sequence encodes CSAPRGETQYF. The V gene is TRBV20-1, the J gene TRBJ2-5, with 7 bases matching TRBD1. The CDR3 extends over 11 amino acids. Germline values: CDR1 DFQATT, CDR2 SNEGSKA (reference sequence). Trimming removed 6 bases from V and 5 bases from J; junction bases left unmatched: 3.

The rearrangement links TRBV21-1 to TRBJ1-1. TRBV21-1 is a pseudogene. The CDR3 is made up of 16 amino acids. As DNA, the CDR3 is TGTGACAGCCTGCACCCTCGGGAGGGAAGAAGCACTGAAGCTTTCTTT. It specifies CDSLHPREGRSTEAFF.

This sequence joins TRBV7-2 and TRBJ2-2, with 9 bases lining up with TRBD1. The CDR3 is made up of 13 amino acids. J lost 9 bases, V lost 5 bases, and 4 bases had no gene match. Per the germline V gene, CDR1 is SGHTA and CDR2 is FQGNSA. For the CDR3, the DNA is TGTGCCAGCAGCCGGACAGGGGCCAGGGAGCTGTTTTTT. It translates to CASSRTGARELFF.

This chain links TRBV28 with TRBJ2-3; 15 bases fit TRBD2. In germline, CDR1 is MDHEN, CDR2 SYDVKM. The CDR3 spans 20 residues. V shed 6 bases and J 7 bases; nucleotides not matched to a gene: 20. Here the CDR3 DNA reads TGTGCCAGCAGACGCTCCTTTCCGGGACTAGCGGGAGGTGCACGAAATACGCAGTATTTT. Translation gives CASRRSFPGLAGGARNTQYF.